This T cell receptor beta chain was sequenced for a study of persistence of HIV-infected CD4 T cells. Points on this clone: Its antigen is undetermined.

Cells were stimulated with CMV-infected fibroblast lysates at roughly 10 ug/mL. Sorted nonresponding memory CD4+ T cells were CD40L-negative, CD69-negative, CD45RO-high. Germline V gives CDR1 MGHRA, CDR2 YSYEKL. V lost 2 bases, J lost 7 bases, and 12 bases lay in between. The CDR3 has 15 residues. The libraries were made with immunoSEQ version 4 in survey mode. Each sample used up to 1 ug genomic DNA diluted to around 9.9 ng/uL. Assay used: immunoSEQ multiplex PCR; TCRdb lists only in-frame clones, some missing. The sample includes around 48,000 clones, more than 70% of them seen just once. The origin of this receptor is an adult man with HIV who was CMV-seropositive. This chain joins TRBV4-1 and TRBJ1-6; no clear D. The source material was CD4+ T cells sorted from PBMCs after roughly 20-hour stimulation, sampled from a patient who received antiretroviral therapy. DNA of the CDR3: TGCGCCAGCAGCCAAAATCCGGACCTAAATTCACCCCTCCACTTT. This sequence encodes CASSQNPDLNSPLHF.